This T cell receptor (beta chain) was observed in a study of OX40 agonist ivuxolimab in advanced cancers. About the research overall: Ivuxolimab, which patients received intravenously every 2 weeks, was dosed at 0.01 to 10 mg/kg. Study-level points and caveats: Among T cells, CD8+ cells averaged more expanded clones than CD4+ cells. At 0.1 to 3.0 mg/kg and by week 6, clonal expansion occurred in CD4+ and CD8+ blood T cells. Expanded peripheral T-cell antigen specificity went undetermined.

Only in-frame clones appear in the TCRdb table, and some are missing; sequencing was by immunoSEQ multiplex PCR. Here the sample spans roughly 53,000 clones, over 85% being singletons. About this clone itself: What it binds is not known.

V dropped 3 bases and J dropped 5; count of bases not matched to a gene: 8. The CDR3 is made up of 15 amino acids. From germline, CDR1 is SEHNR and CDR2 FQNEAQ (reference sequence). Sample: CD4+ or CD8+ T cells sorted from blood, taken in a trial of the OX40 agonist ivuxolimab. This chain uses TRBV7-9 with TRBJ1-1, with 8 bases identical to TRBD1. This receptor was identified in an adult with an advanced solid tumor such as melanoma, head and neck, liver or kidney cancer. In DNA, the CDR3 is TGTGCCAGCAGCTTGGGGGACAGGTTCCTAACTGAAGCTTTCTTT. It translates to CASSLGDRFLTEAFF.